The sequence of this TCR beta chain was determined in a study of blood T cells in healthy people across ages. Study outcomes and limitations: Naive T cell percentage by flow cytometry tracked strongly with beta diversity.

Each donor supplied 8 to 10 milliliters of peripheral blood. Total RNA was extracted at no less than 5.5 micrograms per sample. Alongside a J-beta primer mix, a sample-barcoded 5' primer served in a second PCR lasting 7 to 11 cycles. All samples yielded 2.5 million or more CDR3-containing paired-end reads. TCRdb reanalysed the 5' RACE reads using MiXCR and keeps one entry per CDR3 protein. The sample records 1,300,000 or so distinct CDR3 sequences, 55% to 75% being singletons. This clonotype was recorded once. No antigen is known for it. Germline is not matched at one junction end, which may reflect a read error. Sequencing was carried out using blood. This TCR was recovered from a man younger than 35 in good health.

CDR3 amino acids: CASGLPGSLANVLTF. DNA for the CDR3: TGTGCCAGCGGTTTACCGGGTTCCCTGGCCAACGTCCTGACTTTC. The chain carries TRBV28 and TRBJ2-6; D is unresolved. The CDR3 runs to 15 residues. The germline gives CDR1 MDHEN, CDR2 SYDVKM.